This is a list of T cell receptor beta chains from one sample in a study of technical replicates of blood from several donors. Assay: immunoSEQ multiplex PCR; the TCRdb copy retains only in-frame clones and omits some. The data hold 55,000 to 65,000 clones, with 75% to 90% observed a single time. What was sequenced was PBMCs. These receptors were collected from a human donor in good health. Some clones in this sample may be carry-over from other donors' samples. The CDR3 runs from the conserved cysteine through the conserved F or W. The D gene is left open where the match is weak. Size values are once, few and many counts, or a class for expanded clones, and some rows have none.

V gene	D gene	J gene	clone size	CDR3 DNA	CDR3 protein
TRBV2	NA	TRBJ1-5	NA	TGTGCCAGCAGTAGGGACAATGGACAGCCCCAGCATTTT	CASSRDNGQPQHF
TRBV7-9	TRBD2	TRBJ2-5	NA	TGTGCCAGCAGCTTAGTTCTAGCGGGAGAGACCCAGTACTTC	CASSLVLAGETQYF
TRBV9	NA	TRBJ2-3	NA	TGTGCCAGCAGCGTGACTAGTGGCACAGATACGCAGTATTTT	CASSVTSGTDTQYF
TRBV11-2	NA	TRBJ2-3	once	TGTGCCAGCAGCTTAGATCTCGGGGGAGGGGGGGGCACAGATACGCAGTATTTT	CASSLDLGGGGGTDTQYF
TRBV14	TRBD2	TRBJ2-1	NA	TGTGCCAGCAGCCAACACGGGGGGGGCCGGGTCAATGAGCAGTTCTTC	CASSQHGGGRVNEQFF
TRBV11-1	TRBD2	TRBJ2-1	NA	TGTGCCAGCAGACCTAGACTAGCGGGGGCCCACAATGAGCAGTTCTTC	CASRPRLAGAHNEQFF
TRBV18	NA	TRBJ1-1	NA	TGTGCCAGCTCACCACAAGTCACGGGAGGAGGCACTGAAGCTTTCTTT	CASSPQVTGGGTEAFF
TRBV7-9	TRBD1	TRBJ1-1	NA	TGTGCCAGCAGCTCGTCAACCGGGACAGACAACACTGAAGCTTTCTTT	CASSSSTGTDNTEAFF
TRBV18	TRBD1	TRBJ1-3	NA	TGTGCCAGCTCACCCGCAGGGGGCAGAAACACCATATATTTT	CASSPAGGRNTIYF
TRBV5-1	NA	TRBJ2-3	NA	TGCGCCAGCAGCTTGGTGGGAGCATCTAGCACAGATACGCAGTATTTT	CASSLVGASSTDTQYF
TRBV5-1	TRBD2	TRBJ2-3	NA	TGCGCCAGCAGCGGGGGGGAAAGCACAGATACGCAGTATTTT	CASSGGESTDTQYF
TRBV5-4	TRBD2	TRBJ2-1	NA	TGTGCCAGCAGCTTGGCTAGCGGCCAGACCATCGGCAATGAGCAGTTCTTC	CASSLASGQTIGNEQFF
TRBV4-1	NA	TRBJ1-2	NA	TGCGCCAGCAGCCAAGATCGGCAGGGTAGCTATGGCTACACCTTC	CASSQDRQGSYGYTF
TRBV9	TRBD2	TRBJ2-7	once	TGTGCCAGCAGCCCCGGCTACTACGGGGAGGGCGACTACGAGCAGTACTTC	CASSPGYYGEGDYEQYF
TRBV7-9	NA	TRBJ2-4	NA	TGTGCCAGCAGCGACCTGTGGGCAGGGGAAGCCAAAAACATTCAGTACTTC	CASSDLWAGEAKNIQYF
TRBV5-1	NA	TRBJ2-1	NA	TGCGCCAGCCTCAGTAGCCCCGGGGGATCCTACAATGAGCAGTTCTTC	CASLSSPGGSYNEQFF
TRBV2	TRBD2	TRBJ2-7	NA	TGTGCCAGCCAACGGACTAGCGGCCAATACGAGCAGTACTTC	CASQRTSGQYEQYF
TRBV6-5	NA	TRBJ2-5	NA	TGTGCCAGTGGCCCCGCGGATTCTGGGGAGACCCAGTACTTC	CASGPADSGETQYF
TRBV5-4	TRBD2	TRBJ2-1	NA	TGTGCCAGCAGCTCGGGACTACCCACAGACCTTTACAATGAGCAGTTCTTC	CASSSGLPTDLYNEQFF
TRBV5-1	NA	TRBJ2-5	NA	TGCGCCAGCAGCCCCGAGGCGGAGACCCAGTACTTC	CASSPEAETQYF
TRBV4-3	TRBD1	TRBJ1-2	NA	TGCGCCAGCAGCCCCACAGGGGGAAGGCGCGGTGGCTACACCTTC	CASSPTGGRRGGYTF
TRBV7-9	TRBD1	TRBJ1-3	once	TGTGCCAGCAGCCCGCGGGGACAGGGGTTCGGAAACACCATATATTTT	CASSPRGQGFGNTIYF
TRBV5-1	NA	TRBJ2-5	NA	TGCGCCAGCAGCTTAGGGCGGAGGGTATCAGAGACCCAGTACTTC	CASSLGRRVSETQYF
TRBV2	TRBD1	TRBJ2-2	NA	TGTGCCAGCAGCGGGACAGGGGAAATCGGGGAGCTGTTTTTT	CASSGTGEIGELFF
TRBV4-3	TRBD2	TRBJ2-1	NA	TGCGCCAGCAGCCAAGGGGGGGGATACAATGAGCAGTTCTTC	CASSQGGGYNEQFF
TRBV11-2	NA	TRBJ2-5	NA	TGTGCCAGCAGCTTATCGGACTTCGGCCCGACCCAGTACTTC	CASSLSDFGPTQYF
TRBV30	TRBD1	TRBJ1-4	NA	TGTGCCTGGAGTAGAGGGGGCGACAATGAAAAACTGTTTTTT	CAWSRGGDNEKLFF
TRBV15	NA	TRBJ2-5	NA	TGTGCCACCAGCACAGAGCTTAAGGGGCGCCAAGAGACCCAGTACTTC	CATSTELKGRQETQYF
TRBV6-6	TRBD2	TRBJ2-1	NA	TGTGCCAGCAGAATAGCGGGCTCGGGCAATGAGCAGTTCTTC	CASRIAGSGNEQFF
TRBV5-1	NA	TRBJ2-3	NA	TGCGCCAGCAGCTTGGATAGCGGTCCAGATACGCAGTATTTT	CASSLDSGPDTQYF
TRBV4-3	TRBD2	TRBJ2-3	NA	TGCGCCAGCAGCCAAGACTCTAGCGGGGGATCAGATACGCAGTATTTT	CASSQDSSGGSDTQYF
TRBV18	NA	TRBJ2-7	NA	TGTGCCAGCTCACCACCCTTCGCGAGCGGCTACGAGCAGTACTTC	CASSPPFASGYEQYF
TRBV7-2	NA	TRBJ1-1	NA	TGTGCCAGCAGCGTAGGGGGAGGGTATACTGAAGCTTTCTTT	CASSVGGGYTEAFF
TRBV7-2	NA	TRBJ1-1	NA	TGTGCCAGCAGTGAAGCTTTCACTGAAGCTTTCTTT	CASSEAFTEAFF
TRBV9	TRBD1	TRBJ1-5	NA	TGTGCCAGCAGCGTAGTAACCGGGACAGGGGTTCGCCAGCCCCAGCATTTT	CASSVVTGTGVRQPQHF
TRBV2	NA	TRBJ1-2	NA	TGTGCCAGCTTGCGTTCCCTCATTAGCTCGAACTACACCTTC	CASLRSLISSNYTF
TRBV10-3	NA	TRBJ1-1	NA	TGTGCCATCAGTGGGGTGTCCAGGGGCCACACTGAAGCTTTCTTT	CAISGVSRGHTEAFF
TRBV10-3	NA	TRBJ1-6	NA	TGTGCCATCAGTGATAAGGGGTCGCATAATTCACCCCTCCACTTT	CAISDKGSHNSPLHF
TRBV6-5	TRBD1	TRBJ2-1	NA	TGTGCCAGCAGTTCCCATAGTCAGGGGGCGATTGAGCAGTTCTTC	CASSSHSQGAIEQFF
TRBV7-9	NA	TRBJ2-2	NA	TGTGCCAGCAGCCTCAGGGCGTACACCGGGGAGCTGTTTTTT	CASSLRAYTGELFF
TRBV7-8	NA	TRBJ1-2	NA	TGTGCCAGCAGCTTAGGGACGGGGGAAGCGGGCTATGGCTACACCTTC	CASSLGTGEAGYGYTF
TRBV7-2	NA	TRBJ1-1	NA	TGTGCCAGCAGCTTAGGCGCAGGGCGTACTGAAGCTTTCTTT	CASSLGAGRTEAFF
TRBV5-6	NA	TRBJ1-2	once	TGTGCCAGCAGCTTGTCGGAGGAAAGGGGGATGTCTAGCTACACCTTC	CASSLSEERGMSSYTF
TRBV9	NA	TRBJ2-7	NA	TGTGCCTCTCCGTGCGCGACAGCCAGCTCCTACGAGCAGTACTTC	CASPCATASSYEQYF